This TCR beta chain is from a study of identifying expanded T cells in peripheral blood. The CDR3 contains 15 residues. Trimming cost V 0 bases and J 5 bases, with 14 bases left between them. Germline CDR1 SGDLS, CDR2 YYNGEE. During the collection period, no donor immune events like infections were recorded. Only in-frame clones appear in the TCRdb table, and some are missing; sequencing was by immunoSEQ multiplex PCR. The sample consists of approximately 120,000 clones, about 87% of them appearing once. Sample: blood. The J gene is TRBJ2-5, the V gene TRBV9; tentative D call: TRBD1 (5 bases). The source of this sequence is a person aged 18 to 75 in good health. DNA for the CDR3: TGTGCCAGCAGCGTAGCTTCAGGGTCTCGGGAGACCCAGTACTTC. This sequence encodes CASSVASGSRETQYF.